The 21 T cell receptor beta chains given below trace back to one sample, sequenced in a study of T cells in localized non-small cell lung cancer. Clones were sequenced by immunoSEQ multiplex PCR, and TCRdb holds only the in-frame ones, with some missing. The sample carries roughly 2,000 clones, about a fifth recorded once. The sample was lung tumor tissue, taken before any cancer treatment. The receptors here all came from a male donor older than 55 with stage II lung adenocarcinoma.

This clone is termed medium-sized. V usage is TRBV6-8 and J usage is TRBJ2-5, with D perhaps TRBD2 (6 bases). There are 16 residues in the CDR3. V dropped 0 bases and J dropped 1 base, with 12 bases sitting between them. Germline assignment: CDR1 MNHGY and CDR2 SAAAGT. The CDR3 DNA follows: TGTGCCAGCAGTTACTCCCTCACGGGACTCCAAGAGACCCAGTACTTC. It codes for CASSYSLTGLQETQYF.

This clone was counted only a few times. This rearrangement joins TRBV6-8 to TRBJ1-5, with 8 bases fitting TRBD1. Per germline, CDR1 MNHGY and CDR2 SAAAGT. V trimming: 6 bases; J trimming: 4 bases; junction bases outside the gene matches: 2. The CDR3 has 13 amino acids. The CDR3 DNA reads TGTGCCAGCAGGGACAGGGATAATCAGCCCCAGCATTTT. Translation: CASRDRDNQPQHF.

CDR3 DNA sequence: TGTGCCAGCAGCGACCCGAGACTCGCGAACACCGGGGAGCTGTTTTTT. Translation: CASSDPRLANTGELFF. The chain joins TRBV9 to TRBJ2-2; the D is unclear. Trimming removed 3 bases from V and 0 bases from J, with 12 bases in between. The germline gives CDR1 SGDLS, CDR2 YYNGEE. CDR3 length equals 16 residues.

In its sample, this clone ranks as large. The DNA of the CDR3 is TGTGCCAGCAGTAGTGGACAGGGGAACACCGGGGAGCTGTTTTTT. As protein: CASSSGQGNTGELFF. V is TRBV6-8 and J is TRBJ2-2; 8 bases are a match to TRBD1. CDR1 and CDR2 from the germline V gene are MNHGY and SAAAGT. J was trimmed by 1 base and V by 5 bases; bases with no gene match: 3. This CDR3 has 15 amino acids.

V usage is TRBV25-1 and J usage is TRBJ2-3; 8 nucleotides line up with TRBD1. Germline trimming cut 4 bases from V and 3 bases from J; bases unmatched to any gene: 6. This CDR3 spans 15 amino acids. CDR1 is MGHDK, CDR2 SYGVNS, per germline. The CDR3 here is CASSGSRGRTDTQYF. The CDR3 DNA is TGTGCCAGCAGTGGTAGCAGGGGGCGAACAGATACGCAGTATTTT.

This rearrangement joins TRBV9 to TRBJ2-7; TRBD1 matches at 7 bases. Germline V gene data show CDR1 as SGDLS and CDR2 as YYNGEE. V was pared by 5 bases and J by 7 bases, with 12 bases of the junction left unmatched. The CDR3 has 14 residues. CDR3: CASSDWTGPTEQYF. CDR3 DNA: TGTGCCAGCAGTGATTGGACAGGACCCACAGAGCAGTACTTC.

This clone was counted between two and nine times. The CDR3 loop reads CASSRMGEMDTQYF. In nucleotides, the CDR3 is TGTGCCAGCAGCCGAATGGGGGAAATGGATACGCAGTATTTT. The chain recombines TRBV11-3 with TRBJ2-3, with D tentatively TRBD1 or TRBD2 (5 bases each). This CDR3 comprises 14 residues. The V end was cut by 5 bases, the J end by 6 bases, with 15 bases between. Germline lookup yields CDR1 SGHNT and CDR2 YENEEA. The complete variable domain, with remaining parts taken from reference TRBV11-3 and TRBJ2-3, reads EAGVVQSPRYKIIEKKQPVAFWCNPISGHNTLYWYLQNLGQGPELLIRYENEEAVDDSQLPKDRFSAERLKGVDSTLKIQPAELGDSAVYLCASSRMGEMDTQYFGPGTRLTVL.

By share, this clone counts as medium-sized. The chain uses TRBV11-3 and TRBJ2-2; a weak D match, TRBD1 (5 bases). Germline values: CDR1 SGHNT, CDR2 YENEEA. V gave up 5 bases and J gave up 5 bases, with 12 bases separating them. The CDR3 extends over 14 amino acids. The DNA for the CDR3 is TGTGCCAGCAGCCCCGACAGTAATACCGGGGAGCTGTTTTTT. It yields the protein CASSPDSNTGELFF.

Within the sample, this clone is large (0.1 to 1%). The V and J genes are TRBV11-3 and TRBJ1-4, with unresolved D. The CDR3 runs 16 residues. V lost 4 bases to trimming and J lost 6 bases, with 18 bases between them. CDR1 and CDR2 from the germline V gene are SGHNT and YENEEA. The CDR3 loop reads CASSYGPGRLDEKLFF. DNA for the CDR3: TGTGCCAGCAGCTACGGTCCGGGCCGACTTGATGAAAAACTGTTTTTT.

This clone was seen more than once but under ten times. The chain links TRBV7-5 to TRBJ1-6. TRBV7-5 is described as a pseudogene. The CDR3 sequence is 16 residues long. In DNA, the CDR3 is TGTGCCAGCAGCTTGGCCTGGAGCTCCTATAATTCACCCCTCCACTTT. This codes for CASSLAWSSYNSPLHF.

This clone is medium-sized (0.01 to 0.1%) by share. The chain joins TRBV28 to TRBJ2-1; TRBD1 matches at 7 bases. The CDR3 loop spans 12 amino acids. In germline, CDR1 is MDHEN, CDR2 SYDVKM. V lost 6 bases to trimming and J lost 7 bases; unmatched junction nucleotides: 3. The DNA for the CDR3 is TGTGCCAGCAGGGGACAGTGGAATGAGCAGTTCTTC. Protein: CASRGQWNEQFF. The full variable domain, rest sourced from reference TRBV28 and TRBJ2-1, is DVKVTQSSRYLVKRTGEKVFLECVQDMDHENMFWYRQDPGLGLRLIYFSYDVKMKEKGDIPEGYSVSREKKERFSLILESASTNQTSMYLCASRGQWNEQFFGPGTRLTVL.

Only a few counts were recorded for this clone. The rearrangement joins TRBV9 to TRBJ2-1; D uncertain. V lost 6 bases, J lost 0 bases, and 10 bases lay in between. The CDR3 totals 14 residues. The V gene's germline CDR1 is SGDLS and CDR2 YYNGEE. CDR3 sequence reads: CASTRTGSYNEQFF. CDR3 DNA sequence: TGTGCCAGCACCAGGACGGGCTCCTACAATGAGCAGTTCTTC.

V usage is TRBV19 and J usage is TRBJ2-6; 9 bases map to TRBD1. The germline gives CDR1 LNHDA, CDR2 SQIVND (reference sequence). This CDR3 is built from 18 residues. J lost 0 bases, V lost 2 bases, and 5 bases had no gene match. Here the CDR3 DNA reads TGTGCCAGTAGTATAATTACAGGGGGCCTCTCTGGGGCCAACGTCCTGACTTTC. This encodes CASSIITGGLSGANVLTF.

This chain links TRBV9 with TRBJ2-1; D could derive from TRBD1 or TRBD2 (5 bases each). Germline lookup yields CDR1 SGDLS and CDR2 YYNGEE. The CDR3 loop spans 15 amino acids. V shed 0 bases and J shed 5 bases, with 12 bases lying between them. The CDR3 region has the DNA TGTGCCAGCAGCGTAGCTACGGGGCTGAACAATGAGCAGTTCTTC. Its translation: CASSVATGLNNEQFF.

This clone is medium-sized. The chain is built from TRBV11-3 and TRBJ1-1; 10 bases are shared with TRBD1. The CDR3 spans 16 residues. Germline CDR1 reads SGHNT; CDR2 reads YENEEA. V trimming: 3 bases; J trimming: 4 bases; junction bases outside the gene matches: 8. CDR3 coding DNA: TGTGCCAGCAGCTTTACCGGGACAGGGGTTTCCACTGAAGCTTTCTTT. This sequence encodes CASSFTGTGVSTEAFF.

This clone was seen more than once but under ten times. The V gene is TRBV11-3, the J gene TRBJ2-1, with D unresolved. Between the trimmed V and J ends, which lost 5 bases and 5 bases, there was a span of 16 bases. Germline V gene lookup returns CDR1 SGHNT and CDR2 YENEEA. The CDR3 is 15 residues long. CDR3 sequence (DNA): TGTGCCAGCAGCCCCCAGGTAGCAAATGACAATGAGCAGTTCTTC. This gives the protein CASSPQVANDNEQFF.

J is TRBJ2-1 and V is TRBV11-3, with 7 bases aligning to TRBD1. With 5 bases clipped from V and 4 bases from J, the junction kept 8 bases outside the gene matches. Germline-derived CDR1 and CDR2 are SGHNT and YENEEA. CDR3 length equals 15 residues. In nucleotides, the CDR3 is TGTGCCAGCAGCCTTCCGGGACAGAGATACAATGAGCAGTTCTTC. Its protein product is CASSLPGQRYNEQFF.

This chain uses TRBV9 with TRBJ1-2; weak D call: TRBD1 (6 bases). The CDR3 is 15 amino acids. Trimming pared 5 bases from V and 2 bases from J, leaving 16 bases between. Germline V gene sequence: CDR1 SGDLS, CDR2 YYNGEE. CDR3 amino acids: CASSGGGQSNYGYTF. The CDR3 nucleotides are TGTGCCAGCAGTGGGGGGGGGCAGAGCAACTATGGCTACACCTTC.

In DNA, the CDR3 is TGTGCCAGCAGCCAGCTTCCAGGGGTTAGCTCCTACGAGCAGTACTTC. Its protein is CASSQLPGVSSYEQYF. The chain carries TRBV11-3 and TRBJ2-7, with a possible D match to TRBD1 (6 bases). The V end lost 5 bases, the J end lost 0 bases, and 17 bases lay between the germline ends. Germline CDR1 is SGHNT and CDR2 is YENEEA. The CDR3 is 16 amino acids.

The chain joins TRBV28 to TRBJ2-5, with D possibly TRBD2 on 6 matching bases. Germline V gene sequence: CDR1 MDHEN, CDR2 SYDVKM. The CDR3 is made up of 15 amino acids. The V end was cut by 3 bases, the J end by 2 bases, with 13 bases between. CDR3 protein: CASSFLSGVQETQYF. CDR3 in DNA: TGTGCCAGCAGTTTTCTTAGCGGAGTACAAGAGACCCAGTACTTC. The full variable domain, rest sourced from reference TRBV28 and TRBJ2-5, is DVKVTQSSRYLVKRTGEKVFLECVQDMDHENMFWYRQDPGLGLRLIYFSYDVKMKEKGDIPEGYSVSREKKERFSLILESASTNQTSMYLCASSFLSGVQETQYFGPGTRLLVL.

In its sample, this clone was seen a few times. This sequence joins TRBV6-8 and TRBJ1-1; D gene ambiguous. The germline gives CDR1 MNHGY, CDR2 SAAAGT. This CDR3 is built from 17 residues. Trimming stripped 10 bases from V and 0 bases from J, with 24 bases between. Here the CDR3 DNA reads TGTGCCATCAAGGAAATTAGGCCAAACGACATGAACACTGAAGCTTTCTTT. Its protein product is CAIKEIRPNDMNTEAFF.